This entry concerns a single T cell receptor beta chain. PCR was performed a second time for about 6 to 12 cycles using a sample-barcoded 5' primer and a J-beta primer mix. TCRdb reprocessed the 5' RACE reads with MiXCR, giving one entry per CDR3 protein. Of about 1.5 million distinct CDR3 sequences detected, approximately 40% appear once; the ten largest clones hold 7.9%. V shed 1 base, J shed 3 bases, and the junction held 8 bases outside the gene matches. This CDR3 spans 16 amino acids. Germline-derived CDR1 and CDR2 are SGHVS and FNYEAQ. The data were taken from a study of blood T cells in healthy people across ages. Study background: Using template switching, researchers captured about one barcoded beta molecule for each two T cells.

The study drew donors from healthy Caucasian individuals in Russia aged about 6 to 90. The V call is TRBV7-6, the J call TRBJ1-2; the match to TRBD1 covers 7 bases. The sequence came from a woman aged 18-29 years in good health. The material sequenced was blood. In DNA form, the CDR3 reads TGTGCCAGCAGCTTAGACAGGGGCCCGCTCTACTATGGCTACACCTTC. It yields the protein CASSLDRGPLYYGYTF.